These 16 T cell receptor beta chains were all obtained from the same sample, sequenced in a study of T cell responses to AZD1222 COVID-19 vaccine. Repertoires were generated with immunoSEQ multiplex PCR, while TCRdb's copy carries only in-frame clones and drops some. The sample carries 90,000 to 150,000 clones, roughly 88% recorded once. The source material was peripheral blood, sampled on day 0 of AZD1222 vaccination. The receptors come from an adult in good health.

The genes are TRBV29-1 and TRBJ2-7, with 10 bases lining up with TRBD2. The CDR3 covers 11 residues. J lost 6 bases, V lost 7 bases, and 3 bases had no gene match. Germline V CDR1 and CDR2: SQVTM, ANQGSEA. The CDR3 spells CSARTSGEQYF. CDR3 bases: TGCAGCGCTCGGACTAGCGGCGAGCAGTACTTC.

The J gene is TRBJ2-7, the V gene TRBV7-3; TRBD2 matches 10 bases. The CDR3 loop spans 15 amino acids. Looked up from germline, CDR1 is SGHTA and CDR2 is FQGTGA. V was pared by 5 bases and J by 3 bases, with 7 bases of the junction left unmatched. CDR3 sequence: CASSPTSGAHYEQYF. The CDR3 bases are TGTGCCAGCAGCCCCACTAGCGGGGCACACTACGAGCAGTACTTC.

This chain uses TRBV5-1 with TRBJ1-2; D unresolved. From germline, CDR1 is SGHRS and CDR2 YFSETQ. V was cut by 0 bases and J by 5 bases, with 11 bases left in between. This CDR3 has 14 residues. CDR3 amino acids: CASSLAGNQYGYTF. Written as DNA, the CDR3 is TGCGCCAGCAGCTTGGCGGGTAACCAGTATGGCTACACCTTC.

The J gene is TRBJ1-3, the V gene TRBV6-5, with D unclear. The V end was cut by 6 bases, the J end by 1 base, with 4 bases between. The germline V gene encodes CDR1 MNHEY and CDR2 SVGAGI. CDR3 size: 12 residues. In DNA, the CDR3 is TGTGCCAGCAGGGTGTCTGGAAACACCATATATTTT. Amino acid sequence: CASRVSGNTIYF.

The V gene is TRBV21-1, the J gene TRBJ1-2. TRBV21-1 corresponds to a pseudogene. CDR3 length: 17 amino acids. CDR3 bases: TGTGCCAGCAGCAAGTTGTCTGACAGAGGGACTAACTATGGCTACACCTTC. Its translation is CASSKLSDRGTNYGYTF.

The CDR3, as DNA: TGTGCCAGCAGCTCCAGGGCGGGTACGCAGTATTTT. This codes for CASSSRAGTQYF. The rearrangement links TRBV7-3 to TRBJ2-3; D could derive from TRBD1 or TRBD2 (5 bases each). V lost 4 bases and J 8 bases, leaving 10 bases between the germline ends. Germline CDR1 is SGHTA and CDR2 is FQGTGA. The length of the CDR3 is 12 residues.

The V and J genes are TRBV19 and TRBJ2-7; 7 bases agree with TRBD2. This CDR3 contains 15 residues. Germline CDR1 and CDR2: LNHDA and SQIVND (reference sequence). With V trimmed by 1 base and J by 5 bases, 8 bases remained unmatched. The CDR3 nucleotides are TGTGCCAGTAGTATAGGCCCTCCAGGGAGGGACGAGCAGTACTTC. This gives the protein CASSIGPPGRDEQYF.

The V gene is TRBV18, the J gene TRBJ1-5, with 7 bases matching TRBD1. In germline, CDR1 is KGHSH, CDR2 LQKENI. The CDR3 consists of 15 residues. V was clipped by 3 bases and J by 1 base; unmatched bases: 3. CDR3 region: CASSPRGMSNQPQHF. Written as DNA, the CDR3 is TGTGCCAGCTCACCCAGGGGGATGAGCAATCAGCCCCAGCATTTT.

This clone showed up just once. The CDR3 region has the DNA TGTGCCATTCAATTCGAGTTAAACACTGAAGCTTTCTTT. It codes for CAIQFELNTEAFF. This chain uses TRBV10-3 with TRBJ1-1; unclear D gene. Trimming took off 9 bases at V and 2 bases at J, with 13 bases between the two ends. Per the germline V gene, CDR1 is ENHRY and CDR2 is SYGVKD. The CDR3 runs to 13 residues.

This clone was seen once. The rearrangement joins TRBV5-4 to TRBJ1-2, with a weak D call TRBD1 (6 bases). The germline CDR1 and CDR2 sequences are SGHNT and YYREEE (reference sequence). The CDR3 totals 14 residues. The V gene lost 0 bases and the J gene lost 4 bases, with 10 bases spanning the gap. CDR3 in DNA: TGTGCCAGCAGCTTGGACAGGGCGGGCTATGGCTACACCTTC. As protein: CASSLDRAGYGYTF.

This sequence joins TRBV7-9 and TRBJ1-4; possibly TRBD1 for D (5 bases). This CDR3 is built from 14 residues. The V gene's germline CDR1 is SEHNR and CDR2 FQNEAQ (reference sequence). Trimming stripped 8 bases from V and 7 bases from J, with 17 bases between. DNA of the CDR3: TGTGCCAGCCAGAGCGGGACGGGGCTTGAAAAACTGTTTTTT. Its translation: CASQSGTGLEKLFF.

The chain recombines TRBV10-3 with TRBJ2-3; no clear D. Germline V gene lookup returns CDR1 ENHRY and CDR2 SYGVKD. The CDR3 has 16 amino acids. The V end was cut by 0 bases, the J end by 0 bases, with 10 bases between. The chain's CDR3 is CAISESRRTSTDTQYF. The CDR3 DNA is TGTGCCATCAGTGAGTCGAGAAGAACTAGCACAGATACGCAGTATTTT.

The chain carries TRBV7-2 and TRBJ1-1; no firm D call. The germline V gene has CDR1 SGHTA and CDR2 FQGNSA. The CDR3 spans 14 residues. The germline V and J ends were trimmed by 3 bases and 1 base, with 9 bases remaining between them. CDR3 region: CASSFSRQNTEAFF. CDR3 bases: TGTGCCAGCAGCTTTAGTCGACAGAACACTGAAGCTTTCTTT.

The chain links TRBV7-3 to TRBJ2-6, with 11 bases lining up with TRBD2. Per the germline V gene, CDR1 is SGHTA and CDR2 is FQGTGA. V was pared by 2 bases and J by 8 bases, with 8 bases of the junction left unmatched. The CDR3 has 17 amino acids. The CDR3 DNA reads TGTGCCAGCAGCTTAGCTAGCGGGGGGCATCGCCCCAACGTCCTGACTTTC. This sequence encodes CASSLASGGHRPNVLTF.

V gene TRBV2 combines with J gene TRBJ2-1; no definite D call. The ends were cut back, 7 bases at V and 4 bases at J, with 14 bases in the middle. The CDR3 runs 14 residues. CDR1 is SNHLY and CDR2 is FYNNEI in the germline V gene. DNA for the CDR3: TGTGCCAGCATCTACTCGTTGGCATACAATGAGCAGTTCTTC. It specifies CASIYSLAYNEQFF. The variable domain in full, with the rest retrieved from reference TRBV2 and TRBJ2-1, is EPEVTQTPSHQVTQMGQEVILRCVPISNHLYFYWYRQILGQKVEFLVSFYNNEISEKSEIFDDQFSVERPDGSNFTLKIRSTKLEDSAMYFCASIYSLAYNEQFFGPGTRLTVL.

This rearrangement joins TRBV9 to TRBJ2-7; 7 bases align to TRBD2. The germline CDR1 and CDR2 sequences are SGDLS and YYNGEE. V shed 4 bases and J 2 bases; nucleotides not matched to a gene: 12. This CDR3 has 16 amino acids. CDR3 region: CASSPRSGTNAYEQYF. In nucleotides, the CDR3 is TGTGCCAGCAGCCCCCGCAGCGGGACTAACGCCTACGAGCAGTACTTC.